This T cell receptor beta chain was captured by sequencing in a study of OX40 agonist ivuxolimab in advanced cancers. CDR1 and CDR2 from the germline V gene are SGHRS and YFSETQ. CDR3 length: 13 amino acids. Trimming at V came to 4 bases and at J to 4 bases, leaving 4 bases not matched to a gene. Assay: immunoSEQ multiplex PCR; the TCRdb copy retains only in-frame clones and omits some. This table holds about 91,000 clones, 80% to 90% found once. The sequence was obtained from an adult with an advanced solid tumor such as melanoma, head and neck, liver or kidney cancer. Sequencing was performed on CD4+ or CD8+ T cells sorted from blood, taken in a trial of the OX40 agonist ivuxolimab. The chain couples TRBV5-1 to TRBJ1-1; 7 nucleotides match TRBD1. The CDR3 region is CASSEGGGTEAFF. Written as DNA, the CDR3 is TGCGCCAGCAGCGAAGGGGGCGGCACTGAAGCTTTCTTT.